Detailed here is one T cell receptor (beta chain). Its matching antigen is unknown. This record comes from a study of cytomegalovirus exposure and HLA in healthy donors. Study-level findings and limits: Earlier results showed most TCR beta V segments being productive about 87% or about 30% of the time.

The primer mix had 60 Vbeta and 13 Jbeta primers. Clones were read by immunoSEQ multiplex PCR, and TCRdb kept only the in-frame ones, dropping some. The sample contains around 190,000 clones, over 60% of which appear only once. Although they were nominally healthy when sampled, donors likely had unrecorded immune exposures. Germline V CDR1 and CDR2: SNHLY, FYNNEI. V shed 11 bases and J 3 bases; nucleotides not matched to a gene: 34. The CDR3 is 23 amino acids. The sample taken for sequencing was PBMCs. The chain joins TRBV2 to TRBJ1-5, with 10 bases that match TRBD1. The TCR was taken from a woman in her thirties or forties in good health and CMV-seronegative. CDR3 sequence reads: CAATLSHPQTPGQGKGDNQPQHF. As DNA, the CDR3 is TGTGCCGCAACGCTAAGTCATCCCCAGACCCCGGGACAGGGGAAAGGAGACAATCAGCCCCAGCATTTT.